The TCR beta chain under discussion was sequenced for a study of identical twins. Study conclusions and caveats: Beta out-of-frame sequences showed weaker excess twin sharing. There is a chance that invariant MAIT and iNKT cells partially muddied zero-insertion analyses. In monozygotic twins, models underestimated the sharing of out-of-frame TCR alpha.

The germline V gene encodes CDR1 SGHDN and CDR2 FVKESK. This CDR3 has 17 residues. J gave up 3 bases and V 3 bases, and 4 bases lay outside the gene matches. Notes on this clonotype: No antigen is known for it.

TCRdb recomputed calls from the 5' RACE reads with MiXCR, one row per CDR3 protein. Here the sample spans around 670,000 distinct CDR3 sequences, roughly 6% being singletons. Every sampled donor was Caucasian and healthy. The TCR comes from a man younger than 35 in good health. J is TRBJ2-2 and V is TRBV14, with 13 bases that match TRBD2. The sample was naive T cells sorted from blood. The CDR3 spells CASSHGLAGDHTGELFF. CDR3 bases: TGTGCCAGCAGCCATGGACTAGCGGGAGATCACACCGGGGAGCTGTTTTTT.